The rows below give T cell receptor beta chains drawn from one sample of a study of blood T cell repertoires in COVID-19. Sequencing used immunoSEQ multiplex PCR; TCRdb keeps in-frame clones, though not all of them. The sample consists of around 260,000 clones, around nine tenths of them appearing once. The source material was peripheral blood. Source of these receptors: a man aged 35-49 years who had recovered from COVID-19. Both conserved end residues are part of each CDR3. Each record gives: CDR3 protein, CDR3 DNA, D gene, clone size, V gene, J gene. The D gene is left open where the match is weak. Clone size is stated in some rows and not others, as once, few, many or a class when expanded.

CDR3: CASSPVGGGTDTQYF; DNA: TGTGCCAGCAGCCCGGTAGGGGGGGGCACAGATACGCAGTATTTT; D: NA; size: NA; V: TRBV7-6; J: TRBJ2-3
CDR3: CASSTGTSVPETQYF; DNA: TGTGCCAGCAGCACCGGGACTAGCGTACCAGAGACCCAGTACTTC; D: TRBD2; size: NA; V: TRBV7-6; J: TRBJ2-5
CDR3: CASSPDTPGRETQYF; DNA: TGTGCCAGCAGTCCGGACACCCCAGGACGGGAGACCCAGTACTTC; D: NA; size: NA; V: TRBV27; J: TRBJ2-5
CDR3: CASSFGTSGVTDTQYF; DNA: TGTGCCAGCAGCTTCGGGACTAGCGGTGTAACAGATACGCAGTATTTT; D: TRBD2; size: NA; V: TRBV5-6; J: TRBJ2-3
CDR3: CASSVVAGVYNEQFF; DNA: TGTGCCAGCAGCGTAGTAGCGGGCGTTTACAATGAGCAGTTCTTC; D: TRBD2; size: NA; V: TRBV9; J: TRBJ2-1
CDR3: CASSYRGFYSPLHF; DNA: TGTGCCAGCAGTTACCGGGGGTTTTACTCACCCCTCCACTTT; D: NA; size: NA; V: TRBV6-5; J: TRBJ1-6
CDR3: CASSQASGRAYNEQFF; DNA: TGTGCCAGCAGCCAAGCTAGCGGGAGGGCCTACAATGAGCAGTTCTTC; D: TRBD2; size: NA; V: TRBV3-1/TRBV3-2; J: TRBJ2-1
CDR3: CASSQIGGQYSGNTIYF; DNA: TGTGCCAGCAGCCAAATCGGCGGACAGTACTCTGGAAACACCATATATTTT; D: NA; size: few; V: TRBV5-4; J: TRBJ1-3
CDR3: CASSPLTPTSGRANEQYF; DNA: TGTGCCAGCAGCCCCTTAACCCCGACTAGCGGGAGGGCCAACGAGCAGTACTTC; D: TRBD2; size: NA; V: TRBV6-2/TRBV6-3; J: TRBJ2-7
CDR3: CASSVLPGGPRDSPLHF; DNA: TGTGCCAGCAGCGTCCTGCCAGGGGGCCCGCGGGATTCACCCCTCCACTTT; D: TRBD1; size: NA; V: TRBV9; J: TRBJ1-6
CDR3: CSVSLSVVDTQYF; DNA: TGCAGCGTCTCCCTGTCAGTCGTGGATACGCAGTATTTT; D: NA; size: NA; V: TRBV29-1; J: TRBJ2-3
CDR3: CASSVDRGAGEQFF; DNA: TGTGCCAGCAGCGTAGACAGGGGGGCGGGTGAGCAGTTCTTC; D: TRBD1; size: NA; V: TRBV9; J: TRBJ2-1
CDR3: CASSSFGLAGGGELFF; DNA: TGTGCCAGCAGCTCATTTGGACTAGCGGGGGGCGGGGAGCTGTTTTTT; D: TRBD2; size: NA; V: TRBV11-3; J: TRBJ2-2
CDR3: CASSLRQGAGGYTF; DNA: TGTGCCAGCAGCTTACGACAGGGGGCGGGAGGCTACACCTTC; D: TRBD1; size: NA; V: TRBV7-8; J: TRBJ1-2
CDR3: CAYRGVRLAGGFSDEQYF; DNA: TGTGCCTACAGGGGGGTCCGGCTAGCGGGAGGGTTCTCGGACGAGCAGTACTTC; D: TRBD2; size: once; V: TRBV30; J: TRBJ2-7
CDR3: CASSFLAGGSTDTQYF; DNA: TGTGCCAGCAGCTTCTTAGCGGGGGGTAGCACAGATACGCAGTATTTT; D: TRBD2; size: NA; V: TRBV5-4; J: TRBJ2-3
CDR3: CASVGAAEEQYF; DNA: TGTGCTAGTGTTGGGGCGGCAGAAGAGCAGTACTTC; D: NA; size: NA; V: TRBV12-5; J: TRBJ2-7
CDR3: CATSPGQVGEKLFF; DNA: TGTGCCACCAGCCCTGGACAAGTCGGAGAAAAACTGTTTTTT; D: NA; size: NA; V: TRBV15; J: TRBJ1-4
CDR3: CASSLEQGETQYF; DNA: TGTGCCAGCAGCTTAGAGCAGGGCGAGACCCAGTACTTC; D: NA; size: NA; V: TRBV11-2; J: TRBJ2-5
CDR3: CASSRLAREQYF; DNA: TGTGCCAGCAGCCGATTGGCGAGGGAGCAGTACTTC; D: NA; size: NA; V: TRBV5-6; J: TRBJ2-7
CDR3: CASSQDGGRANEQYF; DNA: TGTGCCAGCAGCCAAGATGGGGGGAGGGCCAACGAGCAGTACTTC; D: TRBD2; size: NA; V: TRBV4-2; J: TRBJ2-7
CDR3: CASSDAPTGYGYTF; DNA: TGTGCCAGCAGCGACGCCCCCACAGGCTATGGCTACACCTTC; D: NA; size: NA; V: TRBV9; J: TRBJ1-2
CDR3: CASSLELGLTEQYF; DNA: TGTGCCAGCAGCTTAGAGTTGGGCCTCACCGAGCAGTACTTC; D: NA; size: NA; V: TRBV7-2; J: TRBJ2-7
CDR3: CASSEGPTGELFF; DNA: TGTGCCAGCAGTGAAGGGCCTACCGGGGAGCTGTTTTTT; D: NA; size: NA; V: TRBV2; J: TRBJ2-2
CDR3: CASSGYSTGEQYF; DNA: TGTGCCAGCAGCGGCTATAGTACAGGGGAGCAGTACTTC; D: NA; size: NA; V: TRBV9; J: TRBJ2-7
CDR3: CASSKGTGNQPQHF; DNA: TGTGCCAGCAGCAAGGGAACGGGAAATCAGCCCCAGCATTTT; D: NA; size: few; V: TRBV27; J: TRBJ1-5
CDR3: CASSQTGGDTEAFF; DNA: TGTGCCAGCAGTCAGACAGGTGGGGACACTGAAGCTTTCTTT; D: NA; size: NA; V: TRBV7-9; J: TRBJ1-1
CDR3: CASSLTPTGGNSPLHF; DNA: TGCGCCAGCAGCTTAACCCCGACAGGGGGTAATTCACCCCTCCACTTT; D: TRBD1; size: NA; V: TRBV5-1; J: TRBJ1-6
CDR3: CASSWGGNTEAFF; DNA: TGTGCCAGCAGTTGGGGCGGAAACACTGAAGCTTTCTTT; D: NA; size: NA; V: TRBV28; J: TRBJ1-1
CDR3: CASSSHPPGLAGQAAQYF; DNA: TGTGCCAGCAGCTCGCACCCACCGGGACTAGCGGGACAGGCAGCGCAGTATTTT; D: TRBD2; size: NA; V: TRBV7-2; J: TRBJ2-3
CDR3: CASRVPGLAGGEQFF; DNA: TGTGCCAGCAGGGTTCCGGGACTAGCGGGAGGTGAGCAGTTCTTC; D: TRBD2; size: NA; V: TRBV6-5; J: TRBJ2-1
CDR3: CASSLRDTVAYNEQFF; DNA: TGTGCCAGTAGTTTACGGGACACGGTAGCCTACAATGAGCAGTTCTTC; D: NA; size: once; V: TRBV19; J: TRBJ2-1
CDR3: CAWSSPPRGGALRNEQFF; DNA: TGTGCCTGGAGTAGCCCCCCGAGGGGCGGGGCTCTAAGGAATGAGCAGTTCTTC; D: NA; size: NA; V: TRBV30; J: TRBJ2-1
CDR3: CASSLQGAYEQYF; DNA: TGTGCCAGCAGCTTGCAGGGGGCCTACGAGCAGTACTTC; D: TRBD1; size: NA; V: TRBV5-4; J: TRBJ2-7